This paragraph covers one TCR beta chain sequence. Data came from immunoSEQ multiplex PCR; TCRdb stores just in-frame clones and leaves some out. Counted here are 250,000 or so clones, approximately 88% occurring once; the ten biggest clones make up roughly 0.8%. This entry comes from a study of blood T cell repertoires in COVID-19. On the study more broadly: Acute and convalescent COVID-19 specimens originated in the United States, Italy and Spain. The cDNA or gDNA used as material had been derived from T cells, B-cell-depleted T cells, or PBMCs.

The CDR3 extends over 15 amino acids. Germline values: CDR1 LGHNA, CDR2 YSLEER. Unmatched junction bases numbered 11, after V lost 1 base and J lost 11 bases. The receptor's source is a woman aged 25-40 years with acute or convalescent COVID-19. The sample was peripheral blood. This chain joins TRBV4-3 and TRBJ2-1; 7 nucleotides agree with TRBD2. DNA of the CDR3: TGCGCCAGCAGCCAAGTTAGGACTAGTGTCCATAAGCAGTTCTTC. It encodes CASSQVRTSVHKQFF.